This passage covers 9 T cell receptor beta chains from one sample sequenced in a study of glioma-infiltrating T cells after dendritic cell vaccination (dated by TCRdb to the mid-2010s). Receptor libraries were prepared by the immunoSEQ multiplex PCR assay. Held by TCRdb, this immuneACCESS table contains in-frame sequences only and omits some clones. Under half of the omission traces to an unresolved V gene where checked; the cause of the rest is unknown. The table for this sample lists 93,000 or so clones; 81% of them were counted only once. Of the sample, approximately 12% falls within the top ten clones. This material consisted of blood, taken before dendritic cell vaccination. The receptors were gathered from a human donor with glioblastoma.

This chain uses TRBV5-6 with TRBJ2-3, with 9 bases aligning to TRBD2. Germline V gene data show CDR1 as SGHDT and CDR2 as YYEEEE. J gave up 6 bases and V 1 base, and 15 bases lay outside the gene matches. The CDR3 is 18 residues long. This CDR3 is CASSLIRAGGPLLDTQYF. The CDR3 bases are TGTGCCAGCAGCTTGATTCGGGCGGGGGGGCCTTTATTGGATACGCAGTATTTT.

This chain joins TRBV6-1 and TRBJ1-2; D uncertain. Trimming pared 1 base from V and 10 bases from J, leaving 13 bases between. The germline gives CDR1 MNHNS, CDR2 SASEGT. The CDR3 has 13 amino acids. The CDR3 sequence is CASSEVHEGLYTF. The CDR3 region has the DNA TGTGCCAGCAGTGAAGTGCACGAGGGCCTCTACACCTTC.

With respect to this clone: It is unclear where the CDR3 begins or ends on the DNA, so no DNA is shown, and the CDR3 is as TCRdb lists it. The CDR3 reads CASSNSGQGSYEQYF. The genes are TRBV19 and TRBJ2-7; the D call TRBD1 from the table was never checked on the DNA. Per germline, CDR1 LNHDA and CDR2 SQIVND (reference sequence). The CDR3 sequence runs 15 residues, both termini included.

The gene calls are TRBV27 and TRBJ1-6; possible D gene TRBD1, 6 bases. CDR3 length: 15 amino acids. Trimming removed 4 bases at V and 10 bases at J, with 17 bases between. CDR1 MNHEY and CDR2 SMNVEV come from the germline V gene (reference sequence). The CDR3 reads CASSWGDRPGSPLHF. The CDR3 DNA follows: TGTGCCAGCAGTTGGGGTGACAGGCCGGGCTCACCCCTCCACTTT.

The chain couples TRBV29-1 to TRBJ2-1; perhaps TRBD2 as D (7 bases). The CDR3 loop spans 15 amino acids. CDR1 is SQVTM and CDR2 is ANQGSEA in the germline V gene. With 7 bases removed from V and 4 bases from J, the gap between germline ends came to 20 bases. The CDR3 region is CSGTGTPGRYNEQFF. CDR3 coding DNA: TGCAGCGGAACCGGGACACCCGGGAGGTACAATGAGCAGTTCTTC.

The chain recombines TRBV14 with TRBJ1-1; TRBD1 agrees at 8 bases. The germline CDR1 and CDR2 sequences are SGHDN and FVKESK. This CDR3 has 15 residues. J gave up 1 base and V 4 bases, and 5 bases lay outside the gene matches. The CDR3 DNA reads TGTGCCAGCAGCCCGGACAGGGCCTGGAACACTGAAGCTTTCTTT. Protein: CASSPDRAWNTEAFF. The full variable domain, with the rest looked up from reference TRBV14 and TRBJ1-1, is EAGVTQFPSHSVIEKGQTVTLRCDPISGHDNLYWYRRVMGKEIKFLLHFVKESKQDESGMPNNRFLAERTGGTYSTLKVQPAELEDSGVYFCASSPDRAWNTEAFFGQGTRLTVV.

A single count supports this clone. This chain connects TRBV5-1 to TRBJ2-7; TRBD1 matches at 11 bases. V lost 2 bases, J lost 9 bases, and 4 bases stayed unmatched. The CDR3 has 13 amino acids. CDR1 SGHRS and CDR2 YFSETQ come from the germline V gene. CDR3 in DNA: TGCGCCAGCAGCTTAGGGACAGGGGGGGGGCAGTACTTC. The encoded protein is CASSLGTGGGQYF.

CDR3 sequence reads: CASSHPPASGGEGAQYF. Here the CDR3 DNA reads TGTGCCAGCAGTCACCCCCCGGCTAGCGGGGGGGAGGGTGCCCAGTACTTC. This rearrangement joins TRBV5-8 to TRBJ2-5, with 12 bases lining up with TRBD2. Germline V gives CDR1 SGHTS, CDR2 YDEGEE. This CDR3 has 17 amino acids. Trimming took 5 bases from V and 9 from J; bases not matched to a gene: 17.

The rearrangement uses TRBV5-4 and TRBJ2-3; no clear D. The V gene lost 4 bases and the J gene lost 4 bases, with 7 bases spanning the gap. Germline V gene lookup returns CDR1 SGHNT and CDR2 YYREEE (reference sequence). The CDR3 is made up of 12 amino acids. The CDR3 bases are TGTGCCAGCAGCCGTACAGCAGATACGCAGTATTTT. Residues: CASSRTADTQYF.